What follows are 31 T cell receptor beta chains derived from one specimen sequenced in a study of cytomegalovirus exposure and HLA in healthy donors. It was with 60 Vbeta and 13 Jbeta primers that the PCR ran. Produced via immunoSEQ multiplex PCR; TCRdb's table is partial and in-frame only. The repertoire includes about 180,000 clones, around 80% of them detected once, and under 3% sits in the top ten. Sequencing was performed on PBMCs. The receptors stem from a woman aged 30 to 39 in good health and CMV-seropositive.

The V gene is TRBV7-2, the J gene TRBJ2-5; maybe TRBD2 (5 bases). V was pared by 6 bases and J by 7 bases, with 15 bases between. The CDR3 has 13 residues. CDR1 is SGHTA, CDR2 FQGNSA, per germline. The CDR3 DNA reads TGTGCCAGCAGTTTCCAGAGGGCGCGGACCCAGTACTTC. Protein sequence: CASSFQRARTQYF. The variable domain in full, with the rest retrieved from reference TRBV7-2 and TRBJ2-5, is GAGVSQSPSNKVTEKGKDVELRCDPISGHTALYWYRQSLGQGLEFLIYFQGNSAPDKSGLPSDRFSAERTGGSVSTLTIQRTQQEDSAVYLCASSFQRARTQYFGPGTRLLVL.

The V gene is TRBV2, the J gene TRBJ1-4, with D possibly being TRBD1 (5 bases). The CDR3 is 15 amino acids. Looked up from germline, CDR1 is SNHLY and CDR2 is FYNNEI. Trimming cost V 3 bases and J 8 bases, with 16 bases left between them. CDR3: CASSDLGQGGEKLFF. CDR3 bases: TGTGCCAGCAGTGACCTAGGTCAGGGAGGCGAAAAACTGTTTTTT.

This chain connects TRBV28 to TRBJ1-4, with 9 bases that match TRBD1. Germline V gene data show CDR1 as MDHEN and CDR2 as SYDVKM. The CDR3 spans 15 residues. The V and J ends lost 6 bases and 7 bases, in that order; junction bases with no gene match: 9. The CDR3 here is CASRRRTGETEKLFF. The CDR3 coding sequence is TGTGCCAGCAGACGGAGGACAGGGGAGACTGAAAAACTGTTTTTT.

The chain combines TRBV4-2 with TRBJ2-3; D gene unclear. This CDR3 region has 16 residues. Germline CDR1 reads LGHNA; CDR2 reads YNFKEQ. V lost 1 base to trimming and J lost 4 bases, with 15 bases between them. CDR3 region: CASSQGQAPRADTQYF. The DNA of the CDR3 is TGTGCCAGCAGCCAAGGGCAGGCCCCACGCGCAGATACGCAGTATTTT.

This chain links TRBV5-1 with TRBJ2-5; D call uncertain. Germline-derived CDR1 and CDR2 are SGHRS and YFSETQ. The CDR3 spans 15 residues. The ends were cut back, 4 bases at V and 4 bases at J, with 17 bases in the middle. The CDR3 sequence: CASSPYAPRRETQYF. The CDR3, as DNA: TGCGCCAGCAGCCCTTACGCCCCTAGGCGAGAGACCCAGTACTTC.

The rearrangement joins TRBV7-8 to TRBJ2-2; TRBD2 agrees at 9 bases. CDR1 SGHVS and CDR2 FQNEAQ come from the germline V gene. CDR3 length: 15 amino acids. V was pared by 5 bases and J by 4 bases, with 5 bases of the junction left unmatched. Here the CDR3 DNA reads TGTGCCAGCAGCCGCGGGGGGGCGGGCACCGGGGAGCTGTTTTTT. Amino acid sequence: CASSRGGAGTGELFF.

This sequence joins TRBV4-1 and TRBJ2-2; 8 bases align to TRBD1. V dropped 5 bases and J dropped 5; count of bases not matched to a gene: 7. Per the germline V gene, CDR1 is MGHRA and CDR2 is YSYEKL. This CDR3 region has 15 residues. The CDR3 sequence is CASSTQGARTGELFF. In DNA, the CDR3 is TGCGCCAGCAGCACTCAGGGGGCAAGGACCGGGGAGCTGTTTTTT.

This clone was observed once. The chain employs TRBV7-2 and TRBJ2-1; weak D call: TRBD2 (5 bases). The CDR3 has 14 amino acids. Trimming shortened V by 0 bases and J by 5 bases, and 8 bases separated the two germline ends. Germline CDR1 is SGHTA and CDR2 is FQGNSA. CDR3 sequence: CASSLAWRDNEQFF. As DNA, the CDR3 is TGTGCCAGCAGCTTAGCATGGCGGGACAATGAGCAGTTCTTC. Looking up the rest from reference TRBV7-2 and TRBJ2-1 gives the full variable domain: GAGVSQSPSNKVTEKGKDVELRCDPISGHTALYWYRQSLGQGLEFLIYFQGNSAPDKSGLPSDRFSAERTGGSVSTLTIQRTQQEDSAVYLCASSLAWRDNEQFFGPGTRLTVL.

This sequence joins TRBV5-1 and TRBJ1-4, with 8 nucleotides matching TRBD1. There are 15 residues in the CDR3. CDR1 SGHRS and CDR2 YFSETQ come from the germline V gene. Trimming cost V 4 bases and J 0 bases; bases outside gene matches: 2. The CDR3 DNA reads as TGCGCCAGCAGCCCGACAGGGGCAACTAATGAAAAACTGTTTTTT. It is translated as CASSPTGATNEKLFF.

V and J are TRBV11-2 and TRBJ1-1; D remains unclear. Trimming took 0 bases from V and 4 from J, leaving 18 bases between them. Germline CDR1 is SGHAT and CDR2 is FQNNGV. The CDR3 is 17 residues long. This chain's CDR3 is CASSLDIGRRGGTEAFF. The CDR3 DNA is TGTGCCAGCAGCTTAGATATTGGTCGGAGAGGCGGCACTGAAGCTTTCTTT.

J is TRBJ2-7 and V is TRBV7-6; weak D call: TRBD1 (6 bases). This CDR3 spans 17 amino acids. Germline assignment: CDR1 SGHVS and CDR2 FNYEAQ. V was pared by 0 bases and J by 1 base, with 16 bases between. As DNA, the CDR3 is TGTGCCAGCAGCTTAGCGCGAGAGCTACAGGGATCCTACGAGCAGTACTTC. This gives the protein CASSLARELQGSYEQYF.

This sequence joins TRBV6-6 and TRBJ1-2; tentatively, D is TRBD1 (6 bases). CDR1 is MNHNY and CDR2 is SVGAGI in the germline V gene (reference sequence). Trimming pared 5 bases from V and 4 bases from J, leaving 11 bases between. This CDR3 comprises 13 residues. The CDR3 sequence: CASSQGGGYGYTF. DNA of the CDR3: TGTGCCAGCAGTCAAGGGGGGGGCTATGGCTACACCTTC.

The gene calls are TRBV19 and TRBJ2-7, with D possibly TRBD1 on 5 matching bases. The V gene lost 1 base and the J gene lost 3 bases, with 13 bases spanning the gap. CDR1 LNHDA and CDR2 SQIVND come from the germline V gene (reference sequence). CDR3 size: 15 residues. The CDR3 is CASSIGRQIIYEQYF. The CDR3 nucleotides are TGTGCCAGTAGTATAGGGCGACAGATTATCTACGAGCAGTACTTC.

The chain uses TRBV28 and TRBJ2-5; TRBD1 might be the D (7 bases). CDR1 and CDR2 (germline): MDHEN, SYDVKM. Trimming took 7 bases from V and 5 from J, leaving 17 bases between them. The CDR3 totals 14 residues. This CDR3 is CASKPGGGWETQYF. In DNA, the CDR3 is TGTGCCAGCAAACCAGGGGGAGGCTGGGAGACCCAGTACTTC.

The count of this clone is one. The chain recombines TRBV7-2 with TRBJ1-5, with D tentatively TRBD1 (5 bases). Germline V CDR1 and CDR2: SGHTA, FQGNSA. Trimming took off 2 bases at V and 3 bases at J, with 8 bases between the two ends. The CDR3 consists of 14 residues. The CDR3 coding sequence is TGTGCCAGCAGCTTATGGGGGGACAATCAGCCCCAGCATTTT. Protein sequence: CASSLWGDNQPQHF.

The chain uses TRBV5-5 and TRBJ1-2; D ambiguous. Looked up from germline, CDR1 is SGHKS and CDR2 is YYEKEE (reference sequence). This CDR3 has 15 amino acids. Trimming stripped 0 bases from V and 1 base from J, with 10 bases between. CDR3 in DNA: TGTGCCAGCAGCTTGGTAACAGCAATTAACTATGGCTACACCTTC. It is translated as CASSLVTAINYGYTF.

The CDR3 DNA follows: TGTGCCAGCTCACCATCGGGACAGGGGGCTGATGAGCAGTTCTTC. Its translation: CASSPSGQGADEQFF. The chain links TRBV18 to TRBJ2-1, with 12 bases matching TRBD1. The germline V gene encodes CDR1 KGHSH and CDR2 LQKENI. This CDR3 is built from 15 residues. The V gene end was trimmed by 2 bases and the J gene end by 8 bases; junction bases not matched to a gene: 4. Full variable domain (remainder filled in from reference TRBV18 and TRBJ2-1): NAGVMQNPRHLVRRRGQEARLRCSPMKGHSHVYWYRQLPEEGLKFMVYLQKENIIDESGMPKERFSAEFPKEGPSILRIQQVVRGDSAAYFCASSPSGQGADEQFFGPGTRLTVL.

This clone has more than one count but fewer than ten. This chain links TRBV28 with TRBJ1-6, with a tentative D call TRBD1 (5 bases). Germline lookup yields CDR1 MDHEN and CDR2 SYDVKM. This CDR3 comprises 14 residues. The V end was cut by 2 bases, the J end by 16 bases, with 18 bases between. This CDR3 is CASSLGATPAGLHF. The CDR3 region has the DNA TGTGCCAGCAGTTTAGGGGCGACACCCGCGGGGCTCCACTTT.

The chain couples TRBV6-5 to TRBJ1-6; unclear D gene. The V and J ends lost 3 bases and 0 bases respectively, with 9 bases between them. This CDR3 region has 16 residues. Germline-derived CDR1 and CDR2 are MNHEY and SVGAGI. CDR3 nucleotides: TGTGCCAGCAGTTATTTGGGGAGCTCCTATAATTCACCCCTCCACTTT. This encodes CASSYLGSSYNSPLHF.

V gene TRBV18 combines with J gene TRBJ1-2, with 10 positions matching TRBD1. The CDR3 length is 17 residues. CDR1 is KGHSH and CDR2 is LQKENI in the germline V gene. The trim removed 2 bases at V and 2 bases at J, leaving 8 bases unmatched. CDR3 DNA: TGTGCCAGCTCACCAACGACCCAGGGACAGGGGAACTATGGCTACACCTTC. Amino acid sequence: CASSPTTQGQGNYGYTF.

This clone showed up just a few times. Here the CDR3 DNA reads TGTGCCATCAGTCCTACTCAAGCCTCCTCTGGAAACACCATATATTTT. Translation: CAISPTQASSGNTIYF. The J gene is TRBJ1-3, the V gene TRBV10-3; D ambiguous. The CDR3 extends over 16 amino acids. With 5 bases removed from V and 0 bases from J, the gap between germline ends came to 14 bases. The germline V gene has CDR1 ENHRY and CDR2 SYGVKD.

The chain carries TRBV27 and TRBJ1-2; TRBD1 is a possible D gene (6 bases). The CDR3 extends over 13 amino acids. CDR1 is MNHEY and CDR2 is SMNVEV in the germline V gene (reference sequence). CDR3 amino acids: CASGGAKLSGYTF. The CDR3 DNA follows: TGTGCTTCCGGGGGGGCCAAACTAAGCGGCTACACCTTC.

This sequence joins TRBV5-5 and TRBJ2-5; 7 bases map to TRBD1. Matching the DNA end better, TRBJ2-7 makes the J call doubtful. Per the germline V gene, CDR1 is SGHKS and CDR2 is YYEKEE (reference sequence). This CDR3 is 15 amino acids long. CDR3 region: CASSTSTGRTYEQYF. Here the CDR3 DNA reads TGTGCCAGCAGCACCTCGACAGGGCGTACCTACGAGCAGTACTTC.

There are a few counts of this clone. The gene calls are TRBV28 and TRBJ1-5; the D is unclear. V dropped 5 bases and J dropped 2 bases, with 4 bases sitting between them. Germline V gives CDR1 MDHEN, CDR2 SYDVKM. This CDR3 is 12 amino acids long. The CDR3 DNA reads TGTGCCAGCAGTGTAGGCAATCAGCCCCAGCATTTT. Protein sequence: CASSVGNQPQHF.

The V and J genes are TRBV4-3 and TRBJ1-2; TRBD1 matches 7 bases. Per germline, CDR1 LGHNA and CDR2 YSLEER. This CDR3 contains 13 residues. Unmatched junction bases numbered 8, after V lost 5 bases and J lost 8 bases. DNA for the CDR3: TGCGCCAGCAGCTTCACAGGGGCGGGCGGCTACACCTTC. This translates into CASSFTGAGGYTF.

The CDR3, as DNA: TGTGCCAGCGGATCCCGGGACAGGGTTGAAAAACTGTTTTTT. Translating it yields CASGSRDRVEKLFF. The chain is built from TRBV28 and TRBJ1-4, with TRBD1 matching 9 bases. The V gene end was trimmed by 8 bases and the J gene end by 7 bases; junction bases not matched to a gene: 8. CDR3 size: 14 residues. Looked up from germline, CDR1 is MDHEN and CDR2 is SYDVKM.

The sample holds one count of this clone. The rearrangement uses TRBV4-3 and TRBJ2-5, with 12 bases fitting TRBD1. The CDR3 extends over 15 amino acids. From germline, CDR1 is LGHNA and CDR2 YSLEER. The V segment lost 3 bases and the J segment 5 bases; nucleotides outside the gene matches: 4. The CDR3 DNA reads as TGCGCCAGCAGCCAGGGGACAGGGGGCCCGGAGACCCAGTACTTC. This translates into CASSQGTGGPETQYF.

The rearrangement uses TRBV6-1 and TRBJ1-2; D perhaps matches TRBD1 (6 bases). Looked up from germline, CDR1 is MNHNS and CDR2 is SASEGT. The length of the CDR3 is 15 residues. Trimming left V 6 bases short and J 0 bases short, with 14 bases between. This chain's CDR3 is CASRGTGSANYGYTF. CDR3 bases: TGTGCCAGCAGGGGAACAGGGTCAGCTAACTATGGCTACACCTTC.

J is TRBJ2-2 and V is TRBV10-3, with D tentatively TRBD2 (6 bases). V dropped 4 bases and J dropped 5 bases, with 14 bases sitting between them. The CDR3 runs to 15 residues. Germline V lookup: CDR1 ENHRY, CDR2 SYGVKD. Written as DNA, the CDR3 is TGTGCCATCAGTGCACGGGACTCGCCGACCGGGGAGCTGTTTTTT. Translation gives CAISARDSPTGELFF.

The chain joins TRBV7-9 to TRBJ1-2, with D tentatively TRBD1 (6 bases). CDR1 and CDR2 (germline): SEHNR, FQNEAQ (reference sequence). Deletions cut 5 bases from V and 3 bases from J, with 10 bases between. The CDR3 contains 13 residues. The CDR3 DNA is TGTGCCAGCAGCGTAGGACAGTACTATGGCTACACCTTC. Amino acid sequence: CASSVGQYYGYTF. Looking up the rest from reference TRBV7-9 and TRBJ1-2 gives the full variable domain: DTGVSQNPRHKITKRGQNVTFRCDPISEHNRLYWYRQTLGQGPEFLTYFQNEAQLEKSRLLSDRFSAERPKGSFSTLEIQRTEQGDSAMYLCASSVGQYYGYTFGSGTRLTVV.

The chain joins TRBV28 to TRBJ1-2; perhaps TRBD1 as D (6 bases). From germline, CDR1 is MDHEN and CDR2 SYDVKM. Trimming left V 5 bases short and J 1 base short, with 14 bases between. The CDR3 extends over 15 amino acids. DNA of the CDR3: TGTGCCAGCAGTGTGGGACATCTCAGTAACTATGGCTACACCTTC. This translates into CASSVGHLSNYGYTF.